This T cell receptor (beta chain) was recorded in a study of blood T cell repertoires in COVID-19. Overall study context: Sites in the United States, Italy and Spain provided acute and convalescent COVID-19 samples. T cells, B-cell-depleted T cells, or PBMCs provided the cDNA or gDNA that served as material.

As processed by the authors: Reference gene primer amplification gave estimated nucleated cell counts. Some clones are missing from TCRdb's copy, which holds only in-frame ones; the method was immunoSEQ multiplex PCR. The D gene and trimming were derived from the DNA, and the V and J assignments and clone size from that table. In the table there are about 100,000 clones, over 80% of which are singletons. In this sample, this clone turned up a few times. The V segment lost 3 bases and the J segment 1 base; nucleotides outside the gene matches: 2. Per the germline V gene, CDR1 is SGHRS and CDR2 is YFSETQ. The CDR3 has 15 residues.

The receptor was derived from a middle-aged man with active or convalescent COVID-19. V and J are TRBV5-1 and TRBJ2-3, with TRBD2 identical over 10 bases. What was sequenced was peripheral blood. The CDR3 here is CASSSGTSGTDTQYF. CDR3 in DNA: TGCGCCAGCAGCTCGGGGACTAGCGGCACAGATACGCAGTATTTT. Full variable domain (rest looked up from reference TRBV5-1 and TRBJ2-3): KAGVTQTPRYLIKTRGQQVTLSCSPISGHRSVSWYQQTPGQGLQFLFEYFSETQRNKGNFPGRFSGRQFSNSRSEMNVSTLELGDSALYLCASSSGTSGTDTQYFGPGTRLTVL.